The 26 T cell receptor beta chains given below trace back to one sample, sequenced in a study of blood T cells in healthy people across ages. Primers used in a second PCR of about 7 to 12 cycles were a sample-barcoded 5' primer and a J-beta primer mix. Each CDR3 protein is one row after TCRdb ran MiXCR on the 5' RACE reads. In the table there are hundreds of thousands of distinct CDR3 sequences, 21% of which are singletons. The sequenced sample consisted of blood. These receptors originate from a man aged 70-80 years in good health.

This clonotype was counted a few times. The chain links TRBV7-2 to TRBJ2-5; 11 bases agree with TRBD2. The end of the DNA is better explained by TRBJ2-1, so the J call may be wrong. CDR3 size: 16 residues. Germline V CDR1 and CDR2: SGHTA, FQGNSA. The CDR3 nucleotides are TGTGCCAGCAGCTTAGCGTTTAGCGGGAGGGCGAATGAGCAGTTCTTC. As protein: CASSLAFSGRANEQFF.

The CDR3 nucleotides are TGTGCCAGCAGTTACAACAGGGAAAGTTCACCCCTCCACTTT. This gives the protein CASSYNRESSPLHF. J is TRBJ1-6 and V is TRBV6-2 or TRBV6-3, with D maybe TRBD1 (6 bases). With 2 bases removed from V and 9 bases from J, the gap between germline ends came to 11 bases. CDR1 and CDR2 (germline): MNHEY, SVGEGT. The CDR3 has 14 residues.

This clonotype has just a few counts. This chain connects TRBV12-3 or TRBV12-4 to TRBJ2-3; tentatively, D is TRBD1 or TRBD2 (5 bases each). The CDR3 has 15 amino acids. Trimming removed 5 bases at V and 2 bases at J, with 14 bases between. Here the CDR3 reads CASSRGPPPTDTQYF. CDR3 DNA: TGTGCCAGCAGTAGGGGACCCCCACCCACAGATACGCAGTATTTT.

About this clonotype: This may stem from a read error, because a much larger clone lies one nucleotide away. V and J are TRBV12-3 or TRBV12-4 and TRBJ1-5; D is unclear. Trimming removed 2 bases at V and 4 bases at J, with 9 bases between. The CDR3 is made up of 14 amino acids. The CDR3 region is CASSLRWENQPQHF. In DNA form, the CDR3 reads TGTGCCAGCAGTTTACGGTGGGAAAATCAGCCCCAGCATTTT.

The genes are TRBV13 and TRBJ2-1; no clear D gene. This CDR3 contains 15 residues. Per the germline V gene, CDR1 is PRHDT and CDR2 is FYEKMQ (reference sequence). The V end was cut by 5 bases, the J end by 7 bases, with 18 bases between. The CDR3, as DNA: TGTGCCAGCAGCGTCCCGGGCAAGCTCGAGAATGAGCAGTTCTTC. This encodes CASSVPGKLENEQFF.

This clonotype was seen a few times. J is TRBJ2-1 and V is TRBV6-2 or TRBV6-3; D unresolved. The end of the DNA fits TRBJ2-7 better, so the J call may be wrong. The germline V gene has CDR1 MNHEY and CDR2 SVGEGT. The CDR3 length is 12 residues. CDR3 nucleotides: TGTGCCAGCAGTTACGCGTCCTACGAGCAGTACTTC. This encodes CASSYASYEQYF.

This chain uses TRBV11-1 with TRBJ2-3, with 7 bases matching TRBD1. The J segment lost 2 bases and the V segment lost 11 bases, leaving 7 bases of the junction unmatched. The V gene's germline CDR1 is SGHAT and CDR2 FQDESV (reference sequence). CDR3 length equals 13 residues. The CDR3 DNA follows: TGTGCCGACAGGGACCTCGCCACAGATACGCAGTATTTT. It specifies CADRDLATDTQYF. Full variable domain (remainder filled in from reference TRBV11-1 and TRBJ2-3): EAEVAQSPRYKITEKSQAVAFWCDPISGHATLYWYRQILGQGPELLVQFQDESVVDDSQLPKDRFSAERLKGVDSTLKIQPAELGDSAMYLCADRDLATDTQYFGPGTRLTVL.

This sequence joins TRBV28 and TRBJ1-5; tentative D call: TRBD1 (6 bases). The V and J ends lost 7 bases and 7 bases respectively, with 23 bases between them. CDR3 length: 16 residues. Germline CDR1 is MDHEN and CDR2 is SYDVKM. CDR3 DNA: TGTGCCAGCAAACTTTTAGGAGCCAGGGGCGGACAGCCCCAGCATTTT. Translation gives CASKLLGARGGQPQHF.

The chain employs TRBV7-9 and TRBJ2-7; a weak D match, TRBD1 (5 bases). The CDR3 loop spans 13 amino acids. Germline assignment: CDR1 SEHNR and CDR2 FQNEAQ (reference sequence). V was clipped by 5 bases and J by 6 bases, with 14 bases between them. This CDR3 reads CASSQGAQGEQYF. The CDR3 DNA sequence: TGTGCCAGCAGCCAGGGTGCCCAGGGCGAGCAGTACTTC.

The CDR3 loop reads CASSDTSSGREGYNEQFF. DNA for the CDR3: TGTGCCAGCAGCGATACGTCTAGCGGGAGGGAGGGCTACAATGAGCAGTTCTTC. The gene calls are TRBV9 and TRBJ2-5; 12 bases fit TRBD2. The J call is in doubt because the DNA end fits TRBJ2-1 better. The germline CDR1 and CDR2 sequences are SGDLS and YYNGEE. The length of the CDR3 is 18 residues.

The CDR3 sequence: CASSLPDGTQYF. The CDR3 DNA reads TGTGCCAGCAGCTTACCAGACGGGACCCAGTACTTC. The V call is TRBV11-2, the J call TRBJ2-5; D gene unclear. The CDR3 extends over 12 amino acids. Germline values: CDR1 SGHAT, CDR2 FQNNGV. Trimming took 2 bases from V and 7 from J, leaving 8 bases between them. Variable domain in full (rest from reference TRBV11-2 and TRBJ2-5): EAGVAQSPRYKIIEKRQSVAFWCNPISGHATLYWYQQILGQGPKLLIQFQNNGVVDDSQLPKDRFSAERLKGVDSTLKIQPAKLEDSAVYLCASSLPDGTQYFGPGTRLLVL.

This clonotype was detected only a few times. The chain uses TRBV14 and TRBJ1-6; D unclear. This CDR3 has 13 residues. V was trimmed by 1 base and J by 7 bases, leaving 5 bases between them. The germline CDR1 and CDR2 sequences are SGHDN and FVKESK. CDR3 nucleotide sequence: TGTGCCAGCAGCCAAGTTCGCAATTCACCCCTCCACTTT. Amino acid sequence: CASSQVRNSPLHF.

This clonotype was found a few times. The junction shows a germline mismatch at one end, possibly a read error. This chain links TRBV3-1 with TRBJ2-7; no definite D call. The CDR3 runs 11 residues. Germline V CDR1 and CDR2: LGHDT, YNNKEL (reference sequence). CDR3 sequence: CASSQGADIDF. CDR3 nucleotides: TGTGCCAGCAGCCAAGGGGCGGATATTGACTTC.

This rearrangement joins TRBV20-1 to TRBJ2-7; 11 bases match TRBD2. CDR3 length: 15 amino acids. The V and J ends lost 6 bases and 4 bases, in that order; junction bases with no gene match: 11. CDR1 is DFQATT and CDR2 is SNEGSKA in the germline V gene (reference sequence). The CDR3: CSAAPGTSGLYEQYF. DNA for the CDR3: TGCAGTGCGGCACCTGGGACTAGCGGTTTGTACGAGCAGTACTTC.

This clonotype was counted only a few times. CDR3 sequence reads: CASSLELRTAGNTIYF. The DNA of the CDR3 is TGCGCCAGCAGCTTGGAACTACGGACAGCTGGAAACACCATATATTTT. The genes are TRBV5-1 and TRBJ1-3, with a weak D call TRBD1 (6 bases). The V end lost 0 bases, the J end lost 2 bases, and 12 bases lay between the germline ends. The CDR3 extends over 16 amino acids. Germline CDR1 and CDR2: SGHRS and YFSETQ.

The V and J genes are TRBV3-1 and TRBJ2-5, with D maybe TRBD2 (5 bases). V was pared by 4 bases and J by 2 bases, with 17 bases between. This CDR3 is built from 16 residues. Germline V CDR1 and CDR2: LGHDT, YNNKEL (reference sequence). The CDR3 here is CASSRVRGRTQETQYF. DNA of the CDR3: TGTGCCAGCAGCCGAGTCAGAGGACGGACTCAAGAGACCCAGTACTTC.

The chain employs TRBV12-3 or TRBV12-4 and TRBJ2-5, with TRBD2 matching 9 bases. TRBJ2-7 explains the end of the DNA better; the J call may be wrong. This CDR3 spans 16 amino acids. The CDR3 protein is CASSLMGGGRGNEQYF. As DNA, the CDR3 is TGTGCCAGCAGTTTGATGGGTGGCGGGAGGGGTAACGAGCAGTACTTC.

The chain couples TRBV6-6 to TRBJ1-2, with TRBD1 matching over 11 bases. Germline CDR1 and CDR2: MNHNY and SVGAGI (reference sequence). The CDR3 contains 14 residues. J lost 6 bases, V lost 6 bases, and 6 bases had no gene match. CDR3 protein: CASSPGTGGNGYTF. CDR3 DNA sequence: TGTGCCAGCAGCCCCGGGACAGGGGGTAATGGCTACACCTTC.

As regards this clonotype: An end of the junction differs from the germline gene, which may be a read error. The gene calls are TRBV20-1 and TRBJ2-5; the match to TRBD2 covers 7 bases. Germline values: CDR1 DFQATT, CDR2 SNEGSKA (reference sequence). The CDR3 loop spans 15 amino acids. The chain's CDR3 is CSASSRLGREETRYF. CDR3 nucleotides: TGCAGTGCTAGCTCCCGTTTGGGCCGGGAGGAGACCCGGTACTTC.

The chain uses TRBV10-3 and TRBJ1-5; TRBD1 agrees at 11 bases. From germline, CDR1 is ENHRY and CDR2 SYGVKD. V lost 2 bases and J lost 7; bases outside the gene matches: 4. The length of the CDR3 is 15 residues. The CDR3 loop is CAISEGQGAGQPQHF. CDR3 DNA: TGTGCCATCAGTGAGGGACAGGGGGCTGGCCAGCCCCAGCATTTT.

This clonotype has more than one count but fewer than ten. CDR3 DNA sequence: TGTGCCAGCAGCTTTACCGGGACTCATGGTACGCAGTATTTT. This translates into CASSFTGTHGTQYF. The V and J genes are TRBV7-9 and TRBJ2-3, with D maybe TRBD2 (6 bases). V lost 3 bases and J lost 8, with 15 bases in between. CDR3 length: 14 residues. Germline-derived CDR1 and CDR2 are SEHNR and FQNEAQ (reference sequence).

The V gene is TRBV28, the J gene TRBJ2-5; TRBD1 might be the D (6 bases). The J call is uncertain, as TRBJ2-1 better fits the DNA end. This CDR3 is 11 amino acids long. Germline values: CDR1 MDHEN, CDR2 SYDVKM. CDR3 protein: CASDRYNEQFF. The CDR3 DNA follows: TGTGCCAGCGACAGGTACAATGAGCAGTTCTTC.

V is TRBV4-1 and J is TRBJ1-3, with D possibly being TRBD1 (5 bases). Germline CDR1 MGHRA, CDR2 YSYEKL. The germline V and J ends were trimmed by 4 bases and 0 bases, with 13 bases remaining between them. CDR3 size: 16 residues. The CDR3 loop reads CASSRPGPISGNTIYF. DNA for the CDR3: TGCGCCAGCAGCCGCCCGGGACCGATCTCTGGAAACACCATATATTTT.

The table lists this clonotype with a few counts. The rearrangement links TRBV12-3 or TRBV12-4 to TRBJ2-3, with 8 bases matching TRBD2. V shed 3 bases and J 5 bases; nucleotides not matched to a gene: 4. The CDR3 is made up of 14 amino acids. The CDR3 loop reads CASSFQRGRDTQYF. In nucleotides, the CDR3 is TGTGCCAGCAGTTTCCAGCGGGGGCGAGATACGCAGTATTTT.

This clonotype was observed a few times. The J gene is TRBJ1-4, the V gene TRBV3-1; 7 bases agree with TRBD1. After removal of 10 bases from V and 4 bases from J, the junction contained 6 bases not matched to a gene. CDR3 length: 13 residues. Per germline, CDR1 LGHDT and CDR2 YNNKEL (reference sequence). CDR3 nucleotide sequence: TGTGCCACACGGGACAGTTATAATGAAAAACTGTTTTTT. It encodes CATRDSYNEKLFF.

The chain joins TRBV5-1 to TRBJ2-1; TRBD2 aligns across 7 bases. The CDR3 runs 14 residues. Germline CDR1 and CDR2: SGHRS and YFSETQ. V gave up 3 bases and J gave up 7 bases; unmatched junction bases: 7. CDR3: CASSSQGGRNEQFF. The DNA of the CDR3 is TGCGCCAGCAGCTCTCAGGGAGGGAGGAATGAGCAGTTCTTC.